The entry below describes one TCR beta chain. The target of this receptor is not known. The record has no base qualities; no much larger clone is one base away. TCRbeta CDR3 sequencing was performed on sorted unstimulated T cells and on proliferating T cells recovered from mixed lymphocyte reactions. Fresh whole blood from some eleven HLA-typed healthy donors was used to isolate PBMCs. This specimen comes from a study of siplizumab effects on memory and regulatory T cells (dated by TCRdb to 2018 to 2020). Turning to the overall study: The effect of the anti-CD2 antibody siplizumab on alloreactive T-cell subsets was examined in allogeneic mixed lymphocyte reactions constructed from human PBMCs.

Clipping removes 4 bases from V and 7 bases from J, with 3 as the unmatched junction base count. The CDR3 spans 15 residues, from the cysteine through the phenylalanine. The CDR3 DNA has 45 bases and is translated from base 1. Via the germline V gene (reference sequence), CDR1 is SEHNR and CDR2 FQNEAQ. General findings and caveats noted by the study authors: Unstimulated naive T cells appeared to be more diverse than memory T cells, and naive cells seemed to make a substantial contribution to the alloresponse. Among mappable alloreactive CD4+ clones, the Treg-derived fraction averaged approximately 72% with siplizumab versus about 27% in control reactions. Because sequences below about 10^-5 frequency were poorly captured, only a minor fraction of alloreactive clones could be mapped to unstimulated subsets. The cumulative frequency of alloreactive sequences that could be traced back to unstimulated CD4+ memory T cells was significantly reduced by siplizumab. Roughly 75-95% of proliferating CD4+ or CD8+ clones could not be assigned a naive or memory phenotype. The suppressive function of proliferating Tregs from siplizumab cultures was not functionally confirmed.

Receptors were amplified or captured by the immunoSEQ multiplex PCR assay. Some 100,000 TCR templates per sample were assayed by the deep sequencing platform. Genomic DNA extracted from sorted T cells was used for TCRbeta CDR3 sequencing. The study's own analysis went as follows. Clonal analysis of TCRbeta CDR3 data was done in the R programming language. Comparing unstimulated samples against CFSE-low samples taken after the reaction was how alloreactive CD4+ and CD8+ clones were defined. Regulatory or non-regulatory origin was assigned to alloreactive CD4+ clones by matching of sequences to sorted unstimulated Treg and non-Treg repertoires. TCRdb carries this immuneACCESS record with in-frame sequences only. Its versions omit some clonotypes, under half of them owing to an unresolved V gene in the studies checked, with the rest unexplained. V, J and clone size are taken as reported in that table, and D and trimming were inferred from the DNA itself. The sample has some 80,000 clones on record, 85% to 95% of them singletons. The ten largest clones take up 18% of the sample.

The clonotype comes from a human donor in good health. Sequenced input: CD8+ T cells sorted from blood. The V gene is TRBV7-9 and the J gene is TRBJ2-1, with 14 middle bases fitting TRBD2. The CDR3 protein sequence reads: CASSSRTSGRNEQFF. The nucleotide sequence reads TGTGCCAGCAGCTCTCGGACTAGCGGGAGGAATGAGCAGTTCTTC.